Listed below are T cell receptor beta chains from one sample, sequenced in a study of T-cell reconstitution after alpha-beta-depleted transplantation in children. TCRdb reprocessed the PCR reads via MiXCR and lists one record per CDR3 protein. This table has a few hundred thousand distinct CDR3 sequences, around 8.9% appearing once. Here the sequenced sample was PBMCs from the stem cell graft donor, taken from the stem cell graft. All receptors derive from a human donor who donated a stem cell graft to a child with SCID. Each CDR3 is given with its conserved first and last residue. A D gene is named only where the DNA matches it firmly. Clone size appears in some rows only: once, few, many, or a class for an expanded clone.

v_gene: TRBV5-5
j_gene: TRBJ1-1
abundance: many
d_gene: -
CDR3nt: TGTGCCAGCAGCCCTCAATGGGGTGACAACACTGAAGCTTTCTTT
CDR3aa: CASSPQWGDNTEAFF

v_gene: TRBV15
j_gene: TRBJ1-1
abundance: many
d_gene: -
CDR3nt: TGTGCCACCAGCAGATTGGGGGGGGCCGTGCGACTCGCCTCTGAAGCTTTCTTT
CDR3aa: CATSRLGGAVRLASEAFF

v_gene: TRBV12-3/TRBV12-4
j_gene: TRBJ1-5
abundance: many
d_gene: -
CDR3nt: TGTGCCAGCAGGGGGGGACTTGGTGATCAGCCCCAGCATTTT
CDR3aa: CASRGGLGDQPQHF

v_gene: TRBV7-9
j_gene: TRBJ1-1
abundance: many
d_gene: -
CDR3nt: TGTGCCAGCAGCTTAGCGGGGGAGGTGGGAGCTTTCTTT
CDR3aa: CASSLAGEVGAFF

v_gene: TRBV20-1
j_gene: TRBJ1-1
abundance: many
d_gene: -
CDR3nt: TGCTGTGCCCGGCTTTTGTCCGGGGGGGGTTCCGACACTGAAGCTTTCTTT
CDR3aa: CCARLLSGGGSDTEAFF

v_gene: TRBV20-1
j_gene: TRBJ1-2
abundance: many
d_gene: TRBD1
CDR3nt: TGCAGTGCTAGAGCCGGGACAGGAGGTGGAGGCTACACCTTC
CDR3aa: CSARAGTGGGGYTF

v_gene: TRBV6-1
j_gene: TRBJ1-5
abundance: few
d_gene: TRBD1
CDR3nt: TGTGCCAGCCGCCCAGGGGGCTACAATCAGCCCCAGCATTTT
CDR3aa: CASRPGGYNQPQHF

v_gene: TRBV2
j_gene: TRBJ2-7
abundance: many
d_gene: TRBD1
CDR3nt: TGTGCCAGCGCCATAACAGGGGGGCGCCACGAGCAGTACTTC
CDR3aa: CASAITGGRHEQYF

v_gene: TRBV2
j_gene: TRBJ1-1
abundance: many
d_gene: -
CDR3nt: TGTGCCAGCAGAGGCGGAGGGGCTGAAGCTTTCTTT
CDR3aa: CASRGGGAEAFF

v_gene: TRBV7-9
j_gene: TRBJ1-1
abundance: many
d_gene: -
CDR3nt: TGTGCCAGCAGTCGCCGTGAAGCTTTCTTT
CDR3aa: CASSRREAFF

v_gene: TRBV3-1
j_gene: TRBJ1-2
abundance: -
d_gene: -
CDR3nt: TGTGCCACCAGCCAAGGATCCGGGACTGTAACTTATGGCTACACCTTC
CDR3aa: CATSQGSGTVTYGYTF

v_gene: TRBV12-3/TRBV12-4
j_gene: TRBJ2-7
abundance: many
d_gene: -
CDR3nt: TGTGCCAGCAGTTTAAAGGGTGACGAGCAGTACTTC
CDR3aa: CASSLKGDEQYF

v_gene: TRBV27
j_gene: TRBJ2-1
abundance: many
d_gene: -
CDR3nt: TGTGCCAGCAGTTTAAGACCCCGCAATGAGCAGTTCTTC
CDR3aa: CASSLRPRNEQFF

v_gene: TRBV7-6
j_gene: TRBJ2-5
abundance: many
d_gene: -
CDR3nt: TGTGCCAGCAGCCCCCGGCCGGAAGCCTTTCAAGAGACCCAGTACTTC
CDR3aa: CASSPRPEAFQETQYF

v_gene: TRBV20-1
j_gene: TRBJ1-1
abundance: many
d_gene: -
CDR3nt: TGCAGTGCTAGAGAGAGGGGCCGGGCGAACACTGAAGCTTTCTTT
CDR3aa: CSARERGRANTEAFF

v_gene: TRBV5-6
j_gene: TRBJ1-2
abundance: few
d_gene: -
CDR3nt: TGTGCCAGCAGCTTGCGCAGGGCCTATGGCTACACCTTC
CDR3aa: CASSLRRAYGYTF

v_gene: TRBV5-1
j_gene: TRBJ1-5
abundance: many
d_gene: TRBD1
CDR3nt: TGCGCCAGCAGCTTGGATACAGGGGGCCATCAGCCCCAGCATTTT
CDR3aa: CASSLDTGGHQPQHF

v_gene: TRBV4-3
j_gene: TRBJ2-1
abundance: many
d_gene: -
CDR3nt: TGCGCCAGCAGCCGTTCCCGGGGGAGTGAGCAGTTCTTC
CDR3aa: CASSRSRGSEQFF

v_gene: TRBV5-1
j_gene: TRBJ2-3
abundance: many
d_gene: -
CDR3nt: TGCGCCAGCAGCTCAACGATCCACAGGGAGAGAGGCACAGATACGCAGTATTTT
CDR3aa: CASSSTIHRERGTDTQYF

v_gene: TRBV18
j_gene: TRBJ1-1
abundance: -
d_gene: -
CDR3nt: TGTGCCAGCTCACCACCCGCCGGACCGAACACTGAAGCTTTCTTT
CDR3aa: CASSPPAGPNTEAFF

v_gene: TRBV5-1
j_gene: TRBJ2-2
abundance: many
d_gene: -
CDR3nt: TGCGCCAGCAGCGCCGGACTGGGATTGAACACCGGGGAGCTGTTTTTT
CDR3aa: CASSAGLGLNTGELFF

v_gene: TRBV7-2
j_gene: TRBJ2-2
abundance: many
d_gene: -
CDR3nt: TGTGCCAGCAGCTTATGGGGGGTGGTAACCGGGGAGCTGTTTTTT
CDR3aa: CASSLWGVVTGELFF

v_gene: TRBV28
j_gene: TRBJ1-2
abundance: many
d_gene: TRBD1
CDR3nt: TGTGCCAGCAGTACTGGGACAGGGGGTTATGGCTACACCTTC
CDR3aa: CASSTGTGGYGYTF

v_gene: TRBV12-3/TRBV12-4
j_gene: TRBJ2-3
abundance: many
d_gene: TRBD1
CDR3nt: TGTGCCAGCAGCATGGACAGGGCAACCACAGATACGCAGTATTTT
CDR3aa: CASSMDRATTDTQYF

v_gene: TRBV5-4
j_gene: TRBJ1-1
abundance: few
d_gene: TRBD1
CDR3nt: TGTGCCAGCAGCCCGGGACAGGGACTCCTTAACACTGAAGCTTTCTTT
CDR3aa: CASSPGQGLLNTEAFF

v_gene: TRBV5-1
j_gene: TRBJ2-2
abundance: -
d_gene: TRBD1
CDR3nt: TGCGCCAGCAGCTTAGGGACAGGGTCGAACACCGGGAAGCTGTTTTTT
CDR3aa: CASSLGTGSNTGKLFF